The sequence of this TCR beta chain was determined in a study of T cells in Graves' hyperthyroidism and ophthalmopathy. The germline gives CDR1 KGHSH, CDR2 LQKENI. V lost 2 bases to trimming and J lost 4 bases, with 8 bases between them. This CDR3 region has 13 residues. TCR beta CDR3 regions were amplified from RNA transcripts. HTBI primers were employed in a first-round RT-PCR of the TCR CDR3. In TCRdb, the multiplex PCR reads were re-called with MiXCR into one record per CDR3 protein. The data show under 350,000 distinct CDR3 sequences, about 20% seen once. The gene calls are TRBV18 and TRBJ1-1; tentative D call: TRBD1 (5 bases). The sequenced sample consisted of blood. The source is a woman in her forties or fifties with Graves' hyperthyroidism. The chain's CDR3 is CASSPGDGTEAFF. CDR3 in DNA: TGTGCCAGCTCACCAGGGGACGGCACTGAAGCTTTCTTT.